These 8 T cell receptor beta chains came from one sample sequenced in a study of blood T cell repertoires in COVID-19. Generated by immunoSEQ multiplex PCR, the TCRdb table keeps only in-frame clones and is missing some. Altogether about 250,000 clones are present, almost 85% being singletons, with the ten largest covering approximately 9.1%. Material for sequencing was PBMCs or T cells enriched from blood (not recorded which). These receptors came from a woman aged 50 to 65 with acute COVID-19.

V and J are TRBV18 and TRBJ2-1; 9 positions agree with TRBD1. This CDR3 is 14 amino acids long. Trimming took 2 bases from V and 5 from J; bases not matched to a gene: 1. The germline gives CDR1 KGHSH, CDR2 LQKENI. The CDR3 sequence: CASSPWTGDNEQFF. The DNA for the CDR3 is TGTGCCAGCTCACCATGGACAGGGGACAATGAGCAGTTCTTC.

The CDR3: CASSLTIPTGQGKTTAETQYF. DNA for the CDR3: TGTGCCAGCAGTCTTACTATCCCGACGGGACAGGGCAAGACCACTGCCGAGACCCAGTACTTC. The chain employs TRBV3-1 (or the pseudogene TRBV3-2) and TRBJ2-5; TRBD1 aligns across 9 bases. The junction had 28 bases not matched to a gene; V was cut back by 6 bases and J by 5 bases. The germline CDR1 and CDR2 sequences are LGHDT and YNNKEL (reference sequence). The CDR3 is 21 residues long.

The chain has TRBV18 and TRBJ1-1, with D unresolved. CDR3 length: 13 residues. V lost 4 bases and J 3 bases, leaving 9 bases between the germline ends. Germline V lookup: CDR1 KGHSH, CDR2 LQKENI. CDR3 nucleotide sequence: TGTGCCAGCTCACTAGACTTGGACACTGAAGCTTTCTTT. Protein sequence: CASSLDLDTEAFF.

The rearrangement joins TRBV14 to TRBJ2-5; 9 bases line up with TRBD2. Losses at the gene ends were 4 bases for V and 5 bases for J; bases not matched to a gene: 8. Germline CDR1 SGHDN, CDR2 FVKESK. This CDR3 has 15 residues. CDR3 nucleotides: TGTGCCAGCAGCCGAATAGCGGGGGTAAGGGAGACCCAGTACTTC. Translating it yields CASSRIAGVRETQYF.

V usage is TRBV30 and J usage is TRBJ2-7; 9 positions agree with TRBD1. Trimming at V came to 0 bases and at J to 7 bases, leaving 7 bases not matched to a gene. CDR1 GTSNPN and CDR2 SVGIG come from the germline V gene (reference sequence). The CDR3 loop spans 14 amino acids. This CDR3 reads CAWSVEQGAREQYF. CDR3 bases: TGTGCCTGGAGTGTAGAACAGGGGGCAAGGGAGCAGTACTTC.

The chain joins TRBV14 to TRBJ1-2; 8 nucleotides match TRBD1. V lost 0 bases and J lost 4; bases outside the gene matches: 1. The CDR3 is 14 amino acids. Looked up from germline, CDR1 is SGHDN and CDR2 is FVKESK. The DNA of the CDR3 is TGTGCCAGCAGCCAAGACAGGGGGCTCTATGGCTACACCTTC. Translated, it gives CASSQDRGLYGYTF.

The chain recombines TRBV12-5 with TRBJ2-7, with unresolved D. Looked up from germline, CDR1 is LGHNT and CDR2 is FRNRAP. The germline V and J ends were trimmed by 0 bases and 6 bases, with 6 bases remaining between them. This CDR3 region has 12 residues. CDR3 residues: CASGLVLGEQYF. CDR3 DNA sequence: TGTGCTAGTGGTTTGGTACTCGGCGAGCAGTACTTC.

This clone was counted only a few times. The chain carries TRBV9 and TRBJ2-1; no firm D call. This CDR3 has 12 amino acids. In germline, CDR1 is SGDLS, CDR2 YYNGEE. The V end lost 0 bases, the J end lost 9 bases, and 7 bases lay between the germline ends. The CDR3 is CASSVGSSEQFF. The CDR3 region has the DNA TGTGCCAGCAGCGTAGGATCGAGTGAGCAGTTCTTC.